A single sample gave rise to the 32 T cell receptor beta chains below, sequenced in a study of blood T cell repertoires in COVID-19. Method: immunoSEQ multiplex PCR; TCRdb's copy keeps in-frame clones and lacks some. The sample has around 150,000 clones; about 83% are singletons. The sequencing sample was made of PBMCs or T cells enriched from blood (not recorded which). The receptors originated from a woman aged 45-59 years with acute COVID-19.

V is TRBV28 and J is TRBJ1-5, with D possibly matching TRBD1 (5 bases). The germline CDR1 and CDR2 sequences are MDHEN and SYDVKM. This CDR3 comprises 15 residues. V shed 6 bases and J shed 0 bases, with 12 bases lying between them. CDR3 DNA sequence: TGTGCCAGCAGCCACGACAGTCATAGCAATCAGCCCCAGCATTTT. Translation: CASSHDSHSNQPQHF.

As regards this clone: The sample holds other DNA sequences that translate to the same CDR3. The J gene is TRBJ2-7, the V gene TRBV3-1 (or the pseudogene TRBV3-2); TRBD1 matches at 11 bases. This CDR3 spans 14 amino acids. V shed 4 bases and J 3 bases; nucleotides not matched to a gene: 2. Per the germline V gene, CDR1 is LGHDT and CDR2 is YNNKEL (reference sequence). The CDR3 DNA follows: TGTGCCAGCAGCCCCGGGACAGGGGGCTACGAGCAGTACTTC. This translates into CASSPGTGGYEQYF.

A remark on this clone: The germline gene is not matched at one end of the junction; a read error may be the cause. This chain connects TRBV13 to TRBJ2-1, with 12 positions matching TRBD2. The CDR3 is 14 amino acids. Germline V gene sequence: CDR1 PRHDT, CDR2 FYEKMQ (reference sequence). CDR3 region: CASSLDASGRAQVF. The CDR3 coding sequence is TGTGCCAGCAGCTTAGATGCTAGCGGGAGGGCCCAGGTCTTC.

The CDR3 protein is CASTQGDVRTGELFF. Written as DNA, the CDR3 is TGTGCCAGCACCCAGGGGGATGTTCGGACCGGGGAGCTGTTTTTT. The J gene is TRBJ2-2, the V gene TRBV9, with TRBD1 matching 7 bases. Germline CDR1 SGDLS, CDR2 YYNGEE. This CDR3 spans 15 amino acids. Germline trimming cut 6 bases from V and 5 bases from J; bases unmatched to any gene: 10.

This clone was seen once. V and J are TRBV3-1 (or the pseudogene TRBV3-2) and TRBJ2-1; TRBD2 aligns across 8 bases. This CDR3 is 14 amino acids long. Trimming removed 3 bases from V and 7 bases from J; junction bases left unmatched: 5. Germline-derived CDR1 and CDR2 are LGHDT and YNNKEL (reference sequence). CDR3 loop: CASSHGTSLNEQFF. The DNA of the CDR3 is TGTGCCAGCAGCCACGGGACTAGTCTGAATGAGCAGTTCTTC.

This clone has just a few counts. The V gene is TRBV30, the J gene TRBJ1-5; perhaps TRBD1 as D (6 bases). The CDR3 is made up of 14 amino acids. The germline V gene encodes CDR1 GTSNPN and CDR2 SVGIG (reference sequence). Trimming stripped 4 bases from V and 2 bases from J, with 12 bases between. The CDR3 sequence: CAWTQGIGNQPQHF. CDR3 sequence (DNA): TGTGCCTGGACACAGGGTATTGGCAATCAGCCCCAGCATTTT.

The chain combines TRBV30 with TRBJ2-5; 10 bases agree with TRBD1. The ends lost 2 bases at V and 4 bases at J; junction bases unmatched: 7. The CDR3 totals 15 residues. Germline CDR1 is GTSNPN and CDR2 is SVGIG (reference sequence). The CDR3 loop reads CAWSSGTGEVETQYF. CDR3 in DNA: TGTGCCTGGAGTTCTGGGACAGGGGAGGTAGAGACCCAGTACTTC.

V usage is TRBV6-1 and J usage is TRBJ1-2; perhaps TRBD1 as D (6 bases). V shed 3 bases and J shed 4 bases, with 15 bases lying between them. Germline-derived CDR1 and CDR2 are MNHNS and SASEGT. This CDR3 contains 15 residues. CDR3 loop: CASSEDSNLFYGYTF. In DNA form, the CDR3 reads TGTGCCAGCAGTGAGGACAGCAATCTGTTCTATGGCTACACCTTC.

The CDR3 DNA reads as TGTGCCAGCAGCGATCCCGGGACAGCGTACTCCAATTCACCCCTCCACTTT. Protein: CASSDPGTAYSNSPLHF. The chain joins TRBV2 to TRBJ1-6; 7 bases align to TRBD1. CDR3 size: 17 residues. With V trimmed by 6 bases and J by 7 bases, 15 bases remained unmatched. Germline V gives CDR1 SNHLY, CDR2 FYNNEI.

V is TRBV3-1 (or the pseudogene TRBV3-2) and J is TRBJ2-1, with TRBD2 matching 10 bases. V lost 1 base to trimming and J lost 5 bases; unmatched junction nucleotides: 2. The CDR3 length is 15 residues. Germline V gene sequence: CDR1 LGHDT, CDR2 YNNKEL (reference sequence). This CDR3 is CASSQGSGRNNEQFF. The DNA of the CDR3 is TGTGCCAGCAGCCAAGGTAGCGGGAGGAACAATGAGCAGTTCTTC.

V and J are TRBV5-4 and TRBJ2-2, with D possibly matching TRBD2 (5 bases). V was shortened by 2 bases and J by 1 base, with 12 bases between the two germline ends. The CDR3 is 16 residues long. CDR1 is SGHNT and CDR2 is YYREEE in the germline V gene (reference sequence). CDR3 residues: CASSLERMMNTGELFF. CDR3 DNA sequence: TGTGCCAGCAGCTTAGAGCGGATGATGAACACCGGGGAGCTGTTTTTT.

This clone has just a few counts. The V and J genes are TRBV4-1 and TRBJ2-5; TRBD2 aligns across 8 bases. Germline CDR1 reads MGHRA; CDR2 reads YSYEKL. CDR3 size: 14 residues. The V segment lost 4 bases and the J segment 5 bases; nucleotides outside the gene matches: 6. The CDR3 DNA reads as TGCGCCAGCAGCCCAGGGACTAGTGCCGAGACCCAGTACTTC. Translation gives CASSPGTSAETQYF.

This chain connects TRBV5-5 to TRBJ2-2, with TRBD1 identical over 7 bases. The trim removed 0 bases at V and 5 bases at J, leaving 4 bases unmatched. Germline V lookup: CDR1 SGHKS, CDR2 YYEKEE (reference sequence). The CDR3 is 15 amino acids. The CDR3 sequence: CASSLEGGRTGELFF. The CDR3 region has the DNA TGTGCCAGCAGCTTGGAAGGGGGCCGTACCGGGGAGCTGTTTTTT.

The chain employs TRBV7-2 and TRBJ2-5; perhaps TRBD1 as D (6 bases). V lost 5 bases and J lost 0, with 13 bases in between. Germline values: CDR1 SGHTA, CDR2 FQGNSA. This CDR3 comprises 15 residues. The CDR3 DNA follows: TGTGCCAGCAGCCTGGGGGCCCTGTACCAAGAGACCCAGTACTTC. Protein sequence: CASSLGALYQETQYF.

V usage is TRBV6-5 and J usage is TRBJ1-2, with D uncertain. Trimming removed 6 bases from V and 1 base from J, with 15 bases in between. CDR1 is MNHEY and CDR2 is SVGAGI in the germline V gene. The CDR3 runs to 15 residues. CDR3 protein: CASRLRGFYNYGYTF. In DNA form, the CDR3 reads TGTGCCAGCAGGCTTAGAGGATTCTATAACTATGGCTACACCTTC.

V usage is TRBV20-1 and J usage is TRBJ2-1; 8 bases align to TRBD2. This CDR3 has 16 amino acids. J lost 1 base, V lost 3 bases, and 8 bases had no gene match. CDR1 is DFQATT, CDR2 SNEGSKA, per germline (reference sequence). CDR3 nucleotide sequence: TGCAGTGCTAGTGGGGTAGCGGGAAATTCCTACAATGAGCAGTTCTTC. The encoded protein is CSASGVAGNSYNEQFF.

This clone was recorded a few times. The chain recombines TRBV30 with TRBJ1-6; 7 nucleotides match TRBD1. The V gene's germline CDR1 is GTSNPN and CDR2 SVGIG (reference sequence). V lost 6 bases, J lost 7 bases, and 9 bases stayed unmatched. The CDR3 contains 14 residues. The CDR3: CACLTGNINSPLHF. The CDR3 DNA follows: TGTGCCTGTCTGACAGGGAACATCAATTCACCCCTCCACTTT.

The chain joins TRBV3-1 (or the pseudogene TRBV3-2) to TRBJ2-3; D is possibly TRBD2 (5 bases). This CDR3 spans 15 amino acids. Trimming cost V 4 bases and J 2 bases, with 13 bases left between them. The germline gives CDR1 LGHDT, CDR2 YNNKEL (reference sequence). Written as DNA, the CDR3 is TGTGCCAGCAGCCCTGGACTGGGAACCACAGATACGCAGTATTTT. Amino acid sequence: CASSPGLGTTDTQYF.

This clone qualifies as medium-sized. The rearrangement uses TRBV27 and TRBJ1-2; D not certain. V lost 4 bases to trimming and J lost 4 bases, with 10 bases between them. This CDR3 spans 13 amino acids. The germline V gene encodes CDR1 MNHEY and CDR2 SMNVEV (reference sequence). CDR3 bases: TGTGCCAGCAGTTCAGGTCCATTCTATGGCTACACCTTC. Protein sequence: CASSSGPFYGYTF.

This clone has only one observation. The CDR3 region has the DNA TGTGCCTGGAGTGCAGGCCGGGGAAACACCATATATTTT. Protein sequence: CAWSAGRGNTIYF. The chain links TRBV30 to TRBJ1-3; D is unclear. CDR1 and CDR2 from the germline V gene are GTSNPN and SVGIG (reference sequence). This CDR3 region has 13 residues. The ends were cut back, 1 base at V and 4 bases at J, with 8 bases in the middle.

The gene calls are TRBV30 and TRBJ1-5; D is ambiguous. Germline V gene sequence: CDR1 GTSNPN, CDR2 SVGIG (reference sequence). Between the trimmed V and J ends, which lost 2 bases and 0 bases, there was a span of 5 bases. The CDR3 covers 13 residues. CDR3 DNA: TGTGCCTGGAGTAGCCGTAGCAATCAGCCCCAGCATTTT. It translates to CAWSSRSNQPQHF.

A few counts support this clone. The CDR3 here is CASSPQRSTDTQYF. In DNA form, the CDR3 reads TGTGCCAGCTCACCACAGCGGTCCACAGATACGCAGTATTTT. The V and J genes are TRBV18 and TRBJ2-3; maybe TRBD2 (5 bases). CDR3 size: 14 residues. Trimming removed 1 base at V and 2 bases at J, with 7 bases between. Germline CDR1 and CDR2: KGHSH and LQKENI.

V is TRBV5-1 and J is TRBJ2-1, with a weak D call TRBD2 (6 bases). The V and J ends lost 2 bases and 6 bases respectively, with 12 bases between them. Germline V gene lookup returns CDR1 SGHRS and CDR2 YFSETQ. CDR3 size: 14 residues. CDR3 sequence reads: CASSLRGSGNEQFF. CDR3 nucleotide sequence: TGCGCCAGCAGCTTACGGGGGAGTGGCAATGAGCAGTTCTTC.

The chain employs TRBV5-5 and TRBJ1-2; D might be TRBD1 (5 bases). The CDR3 contains 14 residues. With 6 bases removed from V and 6 bases from J, the gap between germline ends came to 18 bases. The germline V gene encodes CDR1 SGHKS and CDR2 YYEKEE (reference sequence). The CDR3 sequence is CASTLFQGFNGYTF. The CDR3 DNA follows: TGTGCCAGCACCCTTTTCCAGGGATTTAATGGCTACACCTTC.

The V and J genes are TRBV4-2 and TRBJ2-7; 8 positions match TRBD2. CDR3 length: 16 amino acids. J gave up 2 bases and V 0 bases, and 6 bases lay outside the gene matches. Germline V lookup: CDR1 LGHNA, CDR2 YNFKEQ. The CDR3 reads CASSQDLLADTYEQYF. The CDR3 nucleotides are TGTGCCAGCAGCCAAGATCTACTAGCGGACACCTACGAGCAGTACTTC.

In its sample, this clone was seen once. This chain connects TRBV19 to TRBJ1-2, with 10 bases that match TRBD1. Trimming took 3 bases from V and 4 from J; bases not matched to a gene: 8. CDR3 length: 16 amino acids. Germline V gives CDR1 LNHDA, CDR2 SQIVND (reference sequence). The CDR3 loop reads CASSIFGQGDFYGYTF. The CDR3 DNA reads as TGTGCCAGTAGTATTTTTGGACAGGGGGATTTCTATGGCTACACCTTC.

The chain links TRBV7-8 to TRBJ2-7; 10 nucleotides agree with TRBD2. Germline CDR1 and CDR2: SGHVS and FQNEAQ. This CDR3 comprises 16 residues. The ends lost 0 bases at V and 1 base at J; junction bases unmatched: 3. The CDR3 reads CASSLARLAGSYEQYF. CDR3 DNA: TGTGCCAGCAGCTTAGCCCGACTAGCGGGTTCCTACGAGCAGTACTTC.

This clone was observed a single time. J is TRBJ1-1 and V is TRBV5-5; unclear D gene. The ends were cut back, 2 bases at V and 1 base at J, with 9 bases in the middle. Germline V gene data show CDR1 as SGHKS and CDR2 as YYEKEE (reference sequence). This CDR3 is 14 amino acids long. The CDR3: CASSFHTGNTEAFF. CDR3 nucleotide sequence: TGTGCCAGCAGCTTCCATACGGGGAACACTGAAGCTTTCTTT.

The chain joins TRBV5-5 to TRBJ2-1; weak D call: TRBD1 (5 bases). Trimming cost V 6 bases and J 5 bases, with 15 bases left between them. The CDR3 is 14 residues long. CDR1 is SGHKS, CDR2 YYEKEE, per germline (reference sequence). CDR3 amino acids: CASTHTSGNNEQFF. CDR3 nucleotide sequence: TGTGCCAGCACCCACACCTCAGGGAACAATGAGCAGTTCTTC.

The gene calls are TRBV7-3 and TRBJ2-7, with a tentative D call TRBD1 (5 bases). Trimming took 5 bases from V and 4 from J, leaving 18 bases between them. This CDR3 has 15 residues. Germline CDR1 and CDR2: SGHTA and FQGTGA. DNA for the CDR3: TGTGCCAGCAGCCCAACCAAGGGGCCAATATACGAGCAGTACTTC. This sequence encodes CASSPTKGPIYEQYF.

This chain joins TRBV2 and TRBJ1-1; D is unresolved. CDR1 is SNHLY, CDR2 FYNNEI, per germline. V lost 7 bases and J 2 bases, leaving 17 bases between the germline ends. The CDR3 extends over 15 amino acids. The CDR3 reads CASNRVPSRNTEAFF. CDR3 nucleotides: TGTGCCAGCAACCGGGTCCCTAGCCGAAACACTGAAGCTTTCTTT.

The chain links TRBV7-9 to TRBJ1-1; 8 positions agree with TRBD1. The CDR3 has 15 residues. Germline V CDR1 and CDR2: SEHNR, FQNEAQ (reference sequence). V was pared by 4 bases and J by 5 bases, with 9 bases of the junction left unmatched. CDR3 coding DNA: TGTGCCAGCAGCTCCGGGACAGGTGGCGGGACTGAAGCTTTCTTT. Translation: CASSSGTGGGTEAFF.